The 15 T cell receptor beta chains below come from one sample, sequenced in a study of blood T cells in healthy people across ages. PCR was performed a second time for about 6 to 12 cycles using a sample-barcoded 5' primer and a J-beta primer mix. In TCRdb, the 5' RACE reads were re-called with MiXCR into one record per CDR3 protein. This table has 1.5 million to 2 million distinct CDR3 sequences, under 30% appearing once. The sequencing sample was made of blood. The receptors stem from a woman under 40 in good health.

This clonotype showed up just a few times. The genes are TRBV20-1 and TRBJ2-7, with 11 bases matching TRBD1. V dropped 5 bases and J dropped 1; count of bases not matched to a gene: 7. Germline V gene sequence: CDR1 DFQATT, CDR2 SNEGSKA (reference sequence). The CDR3 is made up of 15 amino acids. The CDR3 nucleotides read TGCAGTGCTGGAATTGGGGACAGGGGGTCCTACGAGCAGTACTTC. Amino acids: CSAGIGDRGSYEQYF.

This clonotype was seen at least ten times. The chain uses TRBV4-3 and TRBJ1-4, with 7 bases matching TRBD1. This CDR3 has 15 residues. V dropped 4 bases and J dropped 5; count of bases not matched to a gene: 7. Germline V gene lookup returns CDR1 LGHNA and CDR2 YSLEER. The CDR3, as DNA: TGCGCCAGCAGCCCTACGGGACAGCTGAATGAAAAACTGTTTTTT. Translated: CASSPTGQLNEKLFF.

This clonotype has just one count. J is TRBJ2-1 and V is TRBV20-1; no firm D call. The J call may be mistaken, given a closer DNA end match to TRBJ2-7. Germline-derived CDR1 and CDR2 are DFQATT and SNEGSKA (reference sequence). The CDR3 loop spans 15 amino acids. Written as DNA, the CDR3 is TGCAGTGCCAACTTTGATGGCGGACGCTACAATGAGCAGTACTTC. Translation gives CSANFDGGRYNEQYF.

This clonotype appeared a few times. The chain couples TRBV12-3 or TRBV12-4 to TRBJ1-1; no clear D gene. V was trimmed by 1 base and J by 0 bases, leaving 24 bases between them. The CDR3 has 20 amino acids. The CDR3 here is CASSLVRPAGNRLMNTEAFF. For the CDR3, the DNA is TGTGCCAGCAGTTTAGTCCGCCCGGCGGGGAACCGTTTAATGAACACTGAAGCTTTCTTT.

The CDR3 nucleotides are TGTGCCAGCAGCAGCTGGGGGACTAGCGCCTACAATGAGCAGTTCTTC. Its translation: CASSSWGTSAYNEQFF. The V call is TRBV12-3 or TRBV12-4, the J call TRBJ2-1, with TRBD2 matching over 10 bases. The CDR3 spans 16 residues. V lost 6 bases and J lost 2; bases outside the gene matches: 7.

A word on this clonotype: A read error may be the cause here, since a much bigger clone is one base away. This sequence joins TRBV29-1 and TRBJ2-1; 7 bases fit TRBD2. The length of the CDR3 is 11 residues. Germline-derived CDR1 and CDR2 are SQVTM and ANQGSEA. The V gene end was trimmed by 4 bases and the J gene end by 10 bases; junction bases not matched to a gene: 4. In DNA, the CDR3 is TGCAGCGTTGGCAGGGACTACGAGCAGTTCTTC. As protein: CSVGRDYEQFF.

This clonotype appeared a few times. V and J are TRBV5-1 and TRBJ1-2; TRBD1 matches 9 bases. The CDR3 sequence is 15 residues long. The V gene end was trimmed by 3 bases and the J gene end by 6 bases; junction bases not matched to a gene: 9. The germline V gene has CDR1 SGHRS and CDR2 YFSETQ. The CDR3 DNA follows: TGCGCCAGCAGCTGGGGACAGGGCGGTCAGGATGGCTACACCTTC. It encodes CASSWGQGGQDGYTF. Full variable domain (remainder filled in from reference TRBV5-1 and TRBJ1-2): KAGVTQTPRYLIKTRGQQVTLSCSPISGHRSVSWYQQTPGQGLQFLFEYFSETQRNKGNFPGRFSGRQFSNSRSEMNVSTLELGDSALYLCASSWGQGGQDGYTFGSGTRLTVV.

The chain has TRBV21-1 and TRBJ2-1; the DNA was not used to check the table's D call, TRBD2. TRBV21-1 is classified as a pseudogene. The CDR3 extends over 17 amino acids. CDR3 loop: CASSNVGTSGSKVGQFF. The CDR3 DNA reads as TGTGCCAGCAGCAATGTCGGGACTAGCGGGAGTAAAGTAGGTCAGTTCTTC.

This clonotype was counted only a few times. The CDR3 is CASSRYPADTQYF. As DNA, the CDR3 is TGTGCCAGCAGTCGTTACCCGGCAGATACGCAGTATTTT. The J gene is TRBJ2-3, the V gene TRBV7-3; D ambiguous. CDR3 length: 13 amino acids. From germline, CDR1 is SGHTA and CDR2 FQGTGA. Trimming shortened V by 6 bases and J by 4 bases, and 11 bases separated the two germline ends.

This clonotype was detected a few times. The V and J genes are TRBV30 and TRBJ1-1; D not certain. The CDR3 consists of 13 residues. Germline V CDR1 and CDR2: GTSNPN, SVGIG (reference sequence). With 4 bases removed from V and 2 bases from J, the gap between germline ends came to 11 bases. The CDR3 DNA sequence: TGTGCCTGGACCGACACAGCAAACACTGAAGCTTTCTTT. As protein: CAWTDTANTEAFF.

This clonotype was found many times. The rearrangement joins TRBV4-1 to TRBJ2-1, with 11 bases identical to TRBD2. The CDR3 is 17 residues long. Trimming at V came to 1 base and at J to 0 bases, leaving 2 bases not matched to a gene. Germline lookup yields CDR1 MGHRA and CDR2 YSYEKL. CDR3: CASSQGTSGFSYNEQFF. CDR3 DNA sequence: TGCGCCAGCAGCCAAGGGACTAGCGGGTTCTCCTACAATGAGCAGTTCTTC.

The chain carries TRBV21-1 and TRBJ2-5; the table's D call of TRBD1 was not tested on the DNA. TRBV21-1 is a pseudogene. This CDR3 comprises 11 residues. This CDR3 is CASVGTEKQYF. The CDR3 nucleotides read TGTGCCAGCGTGGGGACGGAAAAGCAGTACTTC.

This clonotype was seen at least ten times. The chain combines TRBV20-1 with TRBJ2-7; no firm D call. From germline, CDR1 is DFQATT and CDR2 SNEGSKA (reference sequence). Trimming stripped 5 bases from V and 7 bases from J, with 15 bases between. This CDR3 has 12 amino acids. The CDR3 is CSALAYGGEQYF. For the CDR3, the DNA is TGCAGTGCTTTAGCATACGGTGGGGAGCAGTACTTC.

This chain joins TRBV10-3 and TRBJ2-7; D is possibly TRBD2 (6 bases). The CDR3 is 14 residues long. Germline loops: CDR1 ENHRY, CDR2 SYGVKD. V lost 3 bases and J 1 base, leaving 10 bases between the germline ends. The CDR3 loop is CAISDGTGSYEQYF. The CDR3 DNA is TGTGCCATCAGTGATGGGACTGGATCCTACGAGCAGTACTTC.

This clonotype was seen a few times. The V call is TRBV19, the J call TRBJ1-1; D may be TRBD1 (6 bases). Trimming stripped 6 bases from V and 7 bases from J, with 15 bases between. CDR1 is LNHDA and CDR2 is SQIVND in the germline V gene (reference sequence). The length of the CDR3 is 13 residues. The CDR3 protein is CASSPQGLGEAFF. The CDR3 nucleotides read TGTGCCAGTAGCCCGCAGGGGCTGGGTGAAGCTTTCTTT.